The 30 T cell receptor beta chains reported below all come from one sample, sequenced in a study of human T cells and chemical hapten exposure (dated by TCRdb to the early 2020s). The meaning of the sample's time point label: pre-sensitization, week 0. Sample treatment or condition, as interpreted from the label and publication: therapeutic diphenylcyclopropenone sensitization with weekly scalp DPC. Receptor libraries were prepared by RACE. The sample was run on a NextSeq 500. The public reads were reprocessed in TCRdb via fastp at Q25 and MiXCR, keeping in-frame beta chains. Rows with a matching CDR3 protein are joined into one entry that keeps the most common DNA and genes. The sample table lists about 51,000 distinct CDR3 sequences, around 9.4% of them with a count of one. The ten top clones hold 11% to 15% of the sample. Source: whole blood, taken in connection with sensitization to the hapten diphenylcyclopropenone (DPC). These receptors were taken from a woman aged 40 to 50 with alopecia areata. Some clones in this sample may be carry-over from other donors' samples.

This clonotype showed up many times. V usage is TRBV27 and J usage is TRBJ2-1, with TRBD2 matching 11 bases. There are 16 residues in the CDR3. Germline lookup yields CDR1 MNHEY and CDR2 SMNVEV (reference sequence). Trimming took 5 bases from V and 4 from J; bases not matched to a gene: 7. This CDR3 is CASSVSGGASYNEQFF. The CDR3 DNA is TGTGCCAGCAGTGTTAGCGGGGGGGCCTCTTACAATGAGCAGTTCTTC.

This clonotype was seen more than once but under ten times. The chain joins TRBV27 to TRBJ2-7, with no clear D. V lost 0 bases and J 3 bases, leaving 6 bases between the germline ends. Germline CDR1 reads MNHEY; CDR2 reads SMNVEV (reference sequence). This CDR3 is 13 amino acids long. This CDR3 is CASSLSWGYEQYF. The CDR3, as DNA: TGTGCCAGCAGTTTATCGTGGGGCTACGAGCAGTACTTC.

This clonotype occurred many times. The genes are TRBV25-1 and TRBJ2-2; weak D call: TRBD1 (6 bases). Deletions cut 3 bases from V and 2 bases from J, with 13 bases between. Germline values: CDR1 MGHDK, CDR2 SYGVNS. This CDR3 region has 16 residues. The CDR3 sequence is CASSDRRQVNTGELFF. CDR3 DNA: TGTGCCAGCAGTGATAGGAGACAGGTCAACACCGGGGAGCTGTTTTTT.

Ten or more counts support this clonotype. J is TRBJ1-1 and V is TRBV12-3 or TRBV12-4, with D hard to call. Trimming stripped 6 bases from V and 0 bases from J, with 5 bases between. The CDR3 sequence is 12 residues long. The CDR3 loop reads CASRLMNTEAFF. DNA of the CDR3: TGTGCCAGCAGGCTCATGAACACTGAAGCTTTCTTT.

This clonotype was seen only a few times. The V call is TRBV20-1, the J call TRBJ2-3, with 7 nucleotides matching TRBD1. Per the germline V gene, CDR1 is DFQATT and CDR2 is SNEGSKA (reference sequence). The junction had 9 bases not matched to a gene; V was cut back by 5 bases and J by 4 bases. This CDR3 comprises 14 residues. The CDR3, as DNA: TGCAGTGCTCTTACAGGGGTCATGGCAGATACGCAGTATTTT. Protein: CSALTGVMADTQYF.

In its sample, this clonotype was seen a few times. The chain employs TRBV7-8 and TRBJ2-3; 7 nucleotides agree with TRBD2. Germline V gene sequence: CDR1 SGHVS, CDR2 FQNEAQ. This CDR3 region has 17 residues. With V trimmed by 0 bases and J by 6 bases, 12 bases remained unmatched. CDR3 loop: CASSLAGGVEPVDTQYF. The CDR3 DNA reads TGTGCCAGCAGCTTAGCGGGGGGGGTTGAGCCCGTGGATACGCAGTATTTT.

The chain carries TRBV7-9 and TRBJ2-3, with 7 bases matching TRBD2. The V and J ends lost 5 bases and 1 base, in that order; junction bases with no gene match: 12. CDR3 length: 17 amino acids. CDR1 and CDR2 (germline): SEHNR, FQNEAQ (reference sequence). The CDR3 coding sequence is TGTGCCAGCAGCCCCGGGCGGGCGGGGGACCGCACAGATACGCAGTATTTT. Its protein is CASSPGRAGDRTDTQYF.

This clonotype occurred many times. This chain joins TRBV4-1 and TRBJ2-5; tentatively, D is TRBD1 (6 bases). The CDR3 length is 18 residues. Trimming stripped 7 bases from V and 4 bases from J, with 28 bases between. The germline CDR1 and CDR2 sequences are MGHRA and YSYEKL. The CDR3 sequence is CASIPLFKRDTLPETQYF. CDR3 nucleotide sequence: TGCGCCAGCATACCGCTTTTTAAAAGGGACACCCTTCCAGAGACCCAGTACTTC.

CDR3 sequence: CATSRDRTEETQYF. The DNA for the CDR3 is TGTGCCACCAGCAGAGACCGGACAGAGGAGACCCAGTACTTC. The chain combines TRBV15 with TRBJ2-5, with D possibly TRBD1 on 6 matching bases. V was clipped by 0 bases and J by 5 bases, with 10 bases between them. Germline V gives CDR1 LNHNV, CDR2 YYDKDF (reference sequence). The CDR3 covers 14 residues.

This clonotype was picked up many times. The rearrangement uses TRBV2 and TRBJ1-1; 10 nucleotides align to TRBD1. Germline V lookup: CDR1 SNHLY, CDR2 FYNNEI. The CDR3 consists of 13 residues. The DNA of the CDR3 is TGTACCTGCTTGGGACAGGGGTACTTGGGAGCTTTCTTT. Residues: CTCLGQGYLGAFF. Looking up the rest from reference TRBV2 and TRBJ1-1 gives the full variable domain: EPEVTQTPSHQVTQMGQEVILRCVPISNHLYFYWYRQILGQKVEFLVSFYNNEISEKSEIFDDQFSVERPDGSNFTLKIRSTKLEDSAMYFCTCLGQGYLGAFFGQGTRLTVV.

This clonotype was detected ten times or more. The chain couples TRBV12-3 or TRBV12-4 to TRBJ1-1; TRBD1 might be the D (5 bases). Trimming removed 3 bases at V and 1 base at J, with 9 bases between. The CDR3 has 14 residues. This CDR3 reads CASSLFRGNTEAFF. The CDR3 DNA reads TGTGCCAGCAGTTTGTTTAGGGGGAACACTGAAGCTTTCTTT.

This clonotype occurred many times. The V gene is TRBV20-1, the J gene TRBJ2-2, with TRBD2 identical over 9 bases. CDR3 length: 17 amino acids. The germline CDR1 and CDR2 sequences are DFQATT and SNEGSKA (reference sequence). V was clipped by 0 bases and J by 6 bases; unmatched bases: 11. CDR3 nucleotides: TGCAGTGCTAGAGATATGGCGGCGGGGGGGCTCCCCGGGGAGCTGTTTTTT. It translates to CSARDMAAGGLPGELFF.

This clonotype was counted only a few times. V is TRBV16 and J is TRBJ1-5; TRBD1 agrees at 9 bases. In germline, CDR1 is KGHSY, CDR2 FQNENV. The junction had 14 bases not matched to a gene; V was cut back by 5 bases and J by 6 bases. CDR3 length: 17 residues. CDR3 coding DNA: TGTGCCAGCAGCTCTGGTTCGGTACAGGGGGCTGGTCAGCCCCAGCATTTT. Protein product: CASSSGSVQGAGQPQHF.

The rearrangement joins TRBV9 to TRBJ2-7, with D tentatively TRBD1 (6 bases). The CDR3 spans 14 residues. V was cut by 3 bases and J by 0 bases, with 10 bases left in between. Germline CDR1 and CDR2: SGDLS and YYNGEE. The DNA of the CDR3 is TGTGCCAGCAGCGCGACAGGTTTCTCCTACGAGCAGTACTTC. Translating it yields CASSATGFSYEQYF.

This clonotype was found a few times. V gene TRBV11-2 combines with J gene TRBJ2-5; 7 positions match TRBD2. The CDR3 is made up of 16 amino acids. V was pared by 1 base and J by 4 bases, with 9 bases of the junction left unmatched. Germline CDR1 and CDR2: SGHAT and FQNNGV. The CDR3 region has the DNA TGTGCCAGCAGCTTAGTAGGCGGGGGAGTGGGAGAGACCCAGTACTTC. It translates to CASSLVGGGVGETQYF.

The chain employs TRBV30 and TRBJ1-1, with 9 bases that match TRBD1. Germline V gives CDR1 GTSNPN, CDR2 SVGIG (reference sequence). There are 11 residues in the CDR3. CDR3 coding DNA: TGTGTCGGGACAGGGTTTTCTGAAGCTTTCTTT. Translated, it gives CVGTGFSEAFF. Using reference TRBV30 and TRBJ1-1 for the parts outside the CDR3, the full variable domain is SQTIHQWPATLVQPVGSPLSLECTVEGTSNPNLYWYRQAAGRGLQLLFYSVGIGQISSEVPQNLSASRPQDRQFILSSKKLLLSDSGFYLCVGTGFSEAFFGQGTRLTVV.

This clonotype was seen only a few times. The rearrangement links TRBV4-3 to TRBJ2-1; D is unclear. CDR1 is LGHNA and CDR2 is YSLEER in the germline V gene. This CDR3 is built from 16 residues. V lost 0 bases and J lost 3, with 12 bases in between. CDR3 coding DNA: TGCGCCAGCAGCCAAGATAGTCACTCGGACTACAATGAGCAGTTCTTC. This translates into CASSQDSHSDYNEQFF.

The chain employs TRBV19 and TRBJ2-7; TRBD1 agrees at 9 bases. Germline values: CDR1 LNHDA, CDR2 SQIVND (reference sequence). V trimming: 3 bases; J trimming: 6 bases; junction bases outside the gene matches: 6. The CDR3 sequence is 14 residues long. The CDR3 reads CASSILDRGSEQYF. In nucleotides, the CDR3 is TGTGCCAGTAGTATCCTGGACAGGGGAAGCGAGCAGTACTTC.

This clonotype was counted between two and nine times. The rearrangement joins TRBV7-9 to TRBJ2-2, with 8 nucleotides matching TRBD1. In germline, CDR1 is SEHNR, CDR2 FQNEAQ (reference sequence). V gave up 5 bases and J gave up 6 bases; unmatched junction bases: 8. This CDR3 contains 15 residues. CDR3 bases: TGTGCCAGCAGCGCATCCGGGACAGGAGCCGGGGAGCTGTTTTTT. It is translated as CASSASGTGAGELFF.

This clonotype was recorded at least ten times. V is TRBV3-1 and J is TRBJ1-5; maybe TRBD1 (6 bases). The CDR3 runs 16 residues. From germline, CDR1 is LGHDT and CDR2 YNNKEL (reference sequence). V was cut by 0 bases and J by 1 base, with 10 bases left in between. The CDR3 loop reads CASSQDPGQSNQPQHF. Written as DNA, the CDR3 is TGTGCCAGCAGCCAAGATCCCGGACAGAGCAATCAGCCCCAGCATTTT.

The DNA for the CDR3 is TGTGCCAGCAGTTTAAGGGGTCCCGGGACAGGGTTTCAGCCCCAGCATTTT. Its translation: CASSLRGPGTGFQPQHF. The chain carries TRBV27 and TRBJ1-5, with 9 nucleotides matching TRBD1. V shed 2 bases, J shed 6 bases, and the junction held 11 bases outside the gene matches. This CDR3 is built from 17 residues. CDR1 and CDR2 (germline): MNHEY, SMNVEV (reference sequence).

This clonotype was seen repeatedly, ten times or more. The J gene is TRBJ1-3, the V gene TRBV7-2; D may be TRBD1 (5 bases). V lost 1 base, J lost 2 bases, and 12 bases lay in between. The CDR3 contains 16 residues. Germline assignment: CDR1 SGHTA and CDR2 FQGNSA. The CDR3 DNA reads TGTGCCAGCAGCTTAGGGACGCGGGGGACTGGAAACACCATATATTTT. Translation gives CASSLGTRGTGNTIYF.

In this sample, this clonotype turned up a few times. The chain uses TRBV6-6 and TRBJ1-2; D might be TRBD1 (5 bases). Trimming shortened V by 6 bases and J by 2 bases, and 10 bases separated the two germline ends. CDR3 length equals 13 residues. CDR1 MNHNY and CDR2 SVGAGI come from the germline V gene (reference sequence). CDR3 in amino acids: CASRQTENYGYTF. The CDR3 DNA follows: TGTGCCAGCAGACAGACAGAAAACTATGGCTACACCTTC.

This clonotype was recorded many times. This chain uses TRBV7-2 with TRBJ2-7; 9 nucleotides match TRBD2. V gave up 4 bases and J gave up 3 bases; unmatched junction bases: 4. CDR1 SGHTA and CDR2 FQGNSA come from the germline V gene. The CDR3 sequence is 14 residues long. The CDR3 is CASSYGTSSYEQYF. DNA of the CDR3: TGTGCCAGCAGCTACGGGACTAGCAGCTACGAGCAGTACTTC.

This clonotype has only one observation. The chain joins TRBV20-1 to TRBJ2-3; 7 bases are a match to TRBD2. This CDR3 region has 14 residues. Trimming took 5 bases from V and 4 from J; bases not matched to a gene: 9. Germline assignment: CDR1 DFQATT and CDR2 SNEGSKA (reference sequence). The CDR3 coding sequence is TGCAGTGCTCGTCCTAATGGGAGGGCAGATACGCAGTATTTT. Its protein is CSARPNGRADTQYF.

In its sample, this clonotype was seen a few times. This sequence joins TRBV6-2 or TRBV6-3 and TRBJ1-5; D is unclear. Per the germline V gene, CDR1 is MNHEY and CDR2 is SVGEGT. The CDR3 is 13 residues long. Trimming stripped 6 bases from V and 3 bases from J, with 9 bases between. CDR3 sequence: CASRDQVNQPQHF. CDR3 in DNA: TGTGCCAGCAGGGACCAGGTCAATCAGCCCCAGCATTTT.

The rearrangement joins TRBV5-5 to TRBJ1-5, with 7 bases fitting TRBD1. V shed 4 bases, J shed 3 bases, and the junction held 4 bases outside the gene matches. Germline lookup yields CDR1 SGHKS and CDR2 YYEKEE (reference sequence). The CDR3 loop spans 14 amino acids. For the CDR3, the DNA is TGTGCCAGCAGCCTGGGGACAGTCAATCAGCCCCAGCATTTT. This encodes CASSLGTVNQPQHF.

This clonotype was detected only a few times. The chain links TRBV4-1 to TRBJ1-5, with a weak D call TRBD1 (6 bases). V was shortened by 6 bases and J by 3 bases, with 9 bases between the two germline ends. CDR1 and CDR2 from the germline V gene are MGHRA and YSYEKL. This CDR3 region has 13 residues. This CDR3 is CASSTGFNQPQHF. The CDR3 coding sequence is TGCGCCAGCAGTACAGGGTTCAATCAGCCCCAGCATTTT.

The V and J genes are TRBV6-5 and TRBJ1-5; D gene ambiguous. Germline assignment: CDR1 MNHEY and CDR2 SVGAGI. V dropped 0 bases and J dropped 9 bases, with 15 bases sitting between them. The CDR3 runs to 15 residues. The chain's CDR3 is CASSYSVAQSMPQHF. The CDR3 DNA sequence: TGTGCCAGCAGTTACTCGGTTGCCCAATCTATGCCCCAGCATTTT.

This clonotype has at least ten counts. The chain uses TRBV20-1 and TRBJ1-1, with 7 positions matching TRBD1. In germline, CDR1 is DFQATT, CDR2 SNEGSKA (reference sequence). The CDR3 spans 14 residues. V shed 6 bases, J shed 0 bases, and the junction held 7 bases outside the gene matches. CDR3 sequence reads: CSAWDSRMNTEAFF. The CDR3 nucleotides read TGCAGTGCATGGGACAGCCGTATGAACACTGAAGCTTTCTTT.